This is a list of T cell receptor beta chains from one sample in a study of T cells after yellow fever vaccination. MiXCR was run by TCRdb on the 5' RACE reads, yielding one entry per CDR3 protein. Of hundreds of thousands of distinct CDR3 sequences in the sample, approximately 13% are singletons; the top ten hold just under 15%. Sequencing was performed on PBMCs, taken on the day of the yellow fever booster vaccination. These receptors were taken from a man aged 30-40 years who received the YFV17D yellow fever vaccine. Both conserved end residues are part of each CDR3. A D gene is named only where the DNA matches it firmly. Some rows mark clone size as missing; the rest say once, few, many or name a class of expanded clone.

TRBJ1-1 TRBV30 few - TGTGCCTGGGTGTTTCAGACGAACACTGAAGCTTTCTTT CAWVFQTNTEAFF
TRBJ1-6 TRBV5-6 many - TGTGCCAGCAGCCAACTAAATTCACCCCTCCACTTT CASSQLNSPLHF
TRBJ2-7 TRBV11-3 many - TGTGCCAGCAGCTTAGTTCCCAACGAGCAGTACTTC CASSLVPNEQYF
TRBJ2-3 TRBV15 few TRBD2 TGTGCCACCAGCGGCGGGAGGGTTGGCACAGATACGCAGTATTTT CATSGGRVGTDTQYF
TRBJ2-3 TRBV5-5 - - TGTGCCAGCAGCCCGGGGATCTACCTGAGCACAGATACGCAGTATTTT CASSPGIYLSTDTQYF
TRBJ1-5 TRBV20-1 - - TGCAGTGCAGGGAAAGGCAATCAGCCCCAGCATTTT CSAGKGNQPQHF
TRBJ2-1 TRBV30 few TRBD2 TGTGCCTGGGGCCCCCCGACTAGCGGGGGCAACAATGAGCAGTTCTTC CAWGPPTSGGNNEQFF
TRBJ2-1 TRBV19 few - TGTGCCAGTAGCCCCCACATGGCGGGGGCAATCAATGAGCAGTTCTTC CASSPHMAGAINEQFF
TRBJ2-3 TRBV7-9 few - TGTGCCAGCAGCTTGTCAAAGACGAATACGCAGTATTTT CASSLSKTNTQYF
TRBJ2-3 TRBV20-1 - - TGCAGTGCCCCTCGTGGCAAGGGTAATACGCAGTATTTT CSAPRGKGNTQYF